This TCR beta chain emerged from a study of OX40 agonist ivuxolimab in advanced cancers. Overall study: Given to patients was ivuxolimab, an agonistic anti-OX40 (CD134) antibody.

The protocol was immunoSEQ multiplex PCR, while the TCRdb copy is restricted to in-frame clones and leaves out a portion. The data hold around 56,000 clones, with approximately 80% observed a single time. Losses at the gene ends were 5 bases for V and 7 bases for J; bases not matched to a gene: 10. CDR1 and CDR2 from the germline V gene are KGHSH and LQKENI. CDR3 length equals 15 residues. This chain uses TRBV18 with TRBJ2-1, with 8 bases lining up with TRBD2. The receptor was derived from an adult with an advanced solid tumor such as melanoma, head and neck, liver or kidney cancer. Sequencing used CD4+ or CD8+ T cells sorted from blood, obtained in a trial of the OX40 agonist ivuxolimab. CDR3 loop: CASSKAGLETNEQFF. CDR3 coding DNA: TGTGCCAGCTCAAAGGCGGGACTAGAAACAAATGAGCAGTTCTTC.